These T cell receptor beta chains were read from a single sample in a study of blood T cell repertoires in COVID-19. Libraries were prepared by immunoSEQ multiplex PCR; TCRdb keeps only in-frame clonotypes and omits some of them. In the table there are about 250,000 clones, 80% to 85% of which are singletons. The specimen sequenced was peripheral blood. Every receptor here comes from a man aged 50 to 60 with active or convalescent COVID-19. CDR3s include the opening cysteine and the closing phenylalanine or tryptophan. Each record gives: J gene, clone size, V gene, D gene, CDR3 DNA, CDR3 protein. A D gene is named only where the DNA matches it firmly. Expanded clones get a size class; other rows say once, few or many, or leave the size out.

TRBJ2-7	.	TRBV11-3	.	TGTGCCAGCAGCTTAAGGCGTCGTGGGCCAGGGGTTAAGTACTTC	CASSLRRRGPGVKYF
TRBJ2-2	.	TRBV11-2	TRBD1	TGTGCCAGCAGAAAACAGGGGGTTGGCACCGGGGAGCTGTTTTTT	CASRKQGVGTGELFF
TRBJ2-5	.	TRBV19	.	TGTGCCAGTAGTATAGGCGACTACCCGGGGGAGACCCAGTACTTC	CASSIGDYPGETQYF
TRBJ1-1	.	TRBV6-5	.	TGTGCCAGCAGTTACAGAGTGGACAGAGGAGCTTTCTTT	CASSYRVDRGAFF
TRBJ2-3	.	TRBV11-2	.	TGTGCCAGCAGCTTAGCAGTTCTAGGCACAGATACGCAGTATTTT	CASSLAVLGTDTQYF
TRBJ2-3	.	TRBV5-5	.	TGTGCCAGCAGCAGAGTACCTCCCCCTTTGAACACAGATACGCAGTATTTT	CASSRVPPPLNTDTQYF
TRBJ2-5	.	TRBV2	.	TGTGCCAGCAGCGCGGGGTTGGGGCAAGAGACCCAGTACTTC	CASSAGLGQETQYF
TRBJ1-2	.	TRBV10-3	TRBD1	TGTGCCATCAGAGCCGACAGGGGCGAGGTCTATGGCTACACCTTC	CAIRADRGEVYGYTF
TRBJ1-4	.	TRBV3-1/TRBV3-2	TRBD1	TGTGCCAGCAGCCCCGGGACAGGGGTCCGGAATGAAAAACTGTTTTTT	CASSPGTGVRNEKLFF
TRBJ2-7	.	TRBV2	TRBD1	TGTGCCAGCAGTGCTCGGGACAGGGGACGCTACGAGCAGTACTTC	CASSARDRGRYEQYF
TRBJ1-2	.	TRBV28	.	TGTGCCAGCAGTTTTATAGGACGGGAGGGCTACACCTTC	CASSFIGREGYTF
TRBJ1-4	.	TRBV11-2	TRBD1	TGTGCCAGCAGCTTCTCTGGACAGGGGTTACGTGGGCTGTTTTTT	CASSFSGQGLRGLFF
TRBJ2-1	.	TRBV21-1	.	TGTGCCAGCAGCAATATCGGGACAGGACTCTCCTACAATGAGCAGTTCTTC	CASSNIGTGLSYNEQFF
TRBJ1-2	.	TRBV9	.	TGTGCCAGCAGCGTAGAGGCAGGGCCGCGTTATGGCTACACCTTC	CASSVEAGPRYGYTF
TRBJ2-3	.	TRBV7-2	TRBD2	TGTGCCAGCAGCTTTGCGGGAGCCACAGATACGCAGTATTTT	CASSFAGATDTQYF
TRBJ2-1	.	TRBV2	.	TGTGCCAGCAGTGAAACCCCGAGCGGCTACAATGAGCAGTTCTTC	CASSETPSGYNEQFF
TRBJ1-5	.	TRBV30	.	TGTGCCTGGAGTGGCAGGGGTGAGGATCAGCCCCAGCATTTT	CAWSGRGEDQPQHF
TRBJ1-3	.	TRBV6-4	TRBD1	TGTGCCAGCAGTGACCCCGGACAGGGGGCGTCCGGAAACACCATATATTTT	CASSDPGQGASGNTIYF
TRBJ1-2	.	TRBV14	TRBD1	TGTGCCAGCTCCCGACAGGGGCAAAACTATGGCTACACCTTC	CASSRQGQNYGYTF
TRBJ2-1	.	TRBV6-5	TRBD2	TGTGCCAGCAGTTTAAGCGGGAGTTCCTACAATGAGCAGTTCTTC	CASSLSGSSYNEQFF
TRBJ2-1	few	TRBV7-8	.	TGTGCCAGCAGCCCTGACAGGACCTACAATGAGCAGTTCTTC	CASSPDRTYNEQFF
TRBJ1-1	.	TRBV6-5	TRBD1	TGTGCCAGCAGCGGGACAGGGGTAGTGACTGAAGCTTTCTTT	CASSGTGVVTEAFF
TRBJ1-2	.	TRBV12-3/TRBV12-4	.	TGTGCCAGCAGTTTGAATAGCTATGGCTACACCTTC	CASSLNSYGYTF
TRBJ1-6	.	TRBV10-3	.	TGTGCCATCAGTGCGGGGGGAGAGGCCTATAATTCACCCCTCCACTTT	CAISAGGEAYNSPLHF
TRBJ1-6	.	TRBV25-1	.	TGTGCCAGCAGTGGTCCGCCCCTCCACTTT	CASSGPPLHF
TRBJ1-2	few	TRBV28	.	TGTGCCAGCCACCAAGGGAGGCAGACCAACTATGGCTACACCTTC	CASHQGRQTNYGYTF
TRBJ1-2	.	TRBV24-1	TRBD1	TGTGCCACCAGTGATACCCGGACAGGGAACTATGGCTACACCTTC	CATSDTRTGNYGYTF
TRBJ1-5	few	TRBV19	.	TGTGCCAGTGGGGCGGAGGGGATCGATCAGCCCCAGCATTTT	CASGAEGIDQPQHF
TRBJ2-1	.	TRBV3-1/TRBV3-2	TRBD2	TGTGCCAGCAGCCCCCTTGCGGGGGGCTACAATGAGCAGTTCTTC	CASSPLAGGYNEQFF
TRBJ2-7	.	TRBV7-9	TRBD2	TGCGCCAGCAGCTTAGATCGGGGGGGGGCTTCGTCCTACGAGCAGTACTTC	CASSLDRGGASSYEQYF
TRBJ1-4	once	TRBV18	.	TGTGCCAGCTCACCATTCAGGACAGCTACCATAACTAATGAAAAACTGTTTTTT	CASSPFRTATITNEKLFF
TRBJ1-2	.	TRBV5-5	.	TGTGCCAGCAGCCCGGAGGGCTTTAACTATGGCTACACCTTC	CASSPEGFNYGYTF